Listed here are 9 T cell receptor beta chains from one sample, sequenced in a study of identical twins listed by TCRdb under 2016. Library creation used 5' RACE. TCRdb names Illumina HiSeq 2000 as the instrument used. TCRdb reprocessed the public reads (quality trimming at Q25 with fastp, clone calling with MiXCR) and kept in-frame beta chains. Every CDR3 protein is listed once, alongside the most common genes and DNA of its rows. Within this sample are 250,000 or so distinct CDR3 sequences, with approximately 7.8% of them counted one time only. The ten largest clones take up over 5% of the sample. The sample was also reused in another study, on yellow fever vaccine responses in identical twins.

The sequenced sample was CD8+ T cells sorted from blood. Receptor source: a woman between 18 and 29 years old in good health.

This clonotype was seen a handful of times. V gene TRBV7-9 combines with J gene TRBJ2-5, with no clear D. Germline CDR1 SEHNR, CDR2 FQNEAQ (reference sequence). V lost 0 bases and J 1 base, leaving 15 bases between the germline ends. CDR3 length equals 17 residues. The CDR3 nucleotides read TGTGCCAGCAGCTTAGCAGGCGGCCCCCTCGTCCAAGAGACCCAGTACTTC. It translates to CASSLAGGPLVQETQYF.

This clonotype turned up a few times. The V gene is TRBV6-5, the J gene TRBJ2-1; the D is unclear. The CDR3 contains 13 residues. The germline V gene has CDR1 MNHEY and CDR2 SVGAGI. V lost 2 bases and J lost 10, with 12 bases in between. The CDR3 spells CASSYNSAREQFF. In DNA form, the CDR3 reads TGTGCCAGCAGTTACAATTCGGCCCGGGAGCAGTTCTTC.

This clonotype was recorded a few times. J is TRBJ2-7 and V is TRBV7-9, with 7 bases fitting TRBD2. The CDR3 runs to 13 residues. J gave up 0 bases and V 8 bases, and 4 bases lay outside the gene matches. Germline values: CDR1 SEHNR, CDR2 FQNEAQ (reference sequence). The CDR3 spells CASRGDYSYEQYF. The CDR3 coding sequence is TGTGCCAGCCGGGGGGACTACTCCTACGAGCAGTACTTC.

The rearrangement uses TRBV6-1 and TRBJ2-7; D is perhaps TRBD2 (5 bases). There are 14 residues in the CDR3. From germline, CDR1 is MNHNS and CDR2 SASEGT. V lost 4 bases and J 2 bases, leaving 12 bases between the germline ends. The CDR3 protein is CASSAGVFAYEQYF. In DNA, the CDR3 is TGTGCCAGCAGTGCCGGGGTCTTTGCCTACGAGCAGTACTTC.

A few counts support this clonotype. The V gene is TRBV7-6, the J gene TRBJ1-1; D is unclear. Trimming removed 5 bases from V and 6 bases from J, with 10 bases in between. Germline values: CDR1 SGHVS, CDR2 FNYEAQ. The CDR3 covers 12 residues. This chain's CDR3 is CASSPSAAEAFF. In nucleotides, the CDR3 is TGTGCCAGCAGCCCGTCGGCGGCTGAAGCTTTCTTT.

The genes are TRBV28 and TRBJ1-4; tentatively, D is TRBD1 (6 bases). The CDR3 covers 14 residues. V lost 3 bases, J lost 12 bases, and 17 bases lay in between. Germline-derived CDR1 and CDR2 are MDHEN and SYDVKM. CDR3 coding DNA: TGTGCCAGCAGTTTTATGCCCAGGGGCGTCGAACTGTTTTTT. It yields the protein CASSFMPRGVELFF.

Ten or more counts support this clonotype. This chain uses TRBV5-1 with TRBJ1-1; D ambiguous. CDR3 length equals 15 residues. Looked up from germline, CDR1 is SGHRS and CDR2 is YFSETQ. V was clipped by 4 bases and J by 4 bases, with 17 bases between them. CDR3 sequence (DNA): TGCGCCAGCAGCGAAGTCGGGGATCTAATCACTGAAGCTTTCTTT. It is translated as CASSEVGDLITEAFF. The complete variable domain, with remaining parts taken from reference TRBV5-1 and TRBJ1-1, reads KAGVTQTPRYLIKTRGQQVTLSCSPISGHRSVSWYQQTPGQGLQFLFEYFSETQRNKGNFPGRFSGRQFSNSRSEMNVSTLELGDSALYLCASSEVGDLITEAFFGQGTRLTVV.

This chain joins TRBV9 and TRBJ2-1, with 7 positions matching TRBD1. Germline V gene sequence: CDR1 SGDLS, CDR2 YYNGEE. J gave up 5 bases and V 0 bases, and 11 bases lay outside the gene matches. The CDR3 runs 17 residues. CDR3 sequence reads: CASSVARDRMPHNEQFF. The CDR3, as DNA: TGTGCCAGCAGCGTAGCTCGGGACAGAATGCCCCACAATGAGCAGTTCTTC.

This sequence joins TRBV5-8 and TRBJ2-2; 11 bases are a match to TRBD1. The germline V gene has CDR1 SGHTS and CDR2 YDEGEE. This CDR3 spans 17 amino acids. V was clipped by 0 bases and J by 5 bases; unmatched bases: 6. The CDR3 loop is CASSLAGTGGGTGELFF. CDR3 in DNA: TGTGCCAGCAGCTTGGCAGGGACAGGGGGAGGAACCGGGGAGCTGTTTTTT.